A selection of T cell receptor beta chains follows, all from one sample in a study of blood T cell repertoires in COVID-19. Sequencing used immunoSEQ multiplex PCR; TCRdb keeps in-frame clones, though not all of them. The table lists hundreds of thousands of clones, 70% to 90% of them singletons. Material: peripheral blood. The receptors stem from a woman in her twenties or thirties with active or convalescent COVID-19. Each CDR3 is given with its conserved first and last residue. A D gene is named only where the DNA matches it firmly. Clone size is given for some rows only: seen once, a few or many times, or a class if the clone is expanded.

CDR3aa: CASSGRTGPMNTEAFF
CDR3nt: TGTGCCAGCAGTGGAAGGACAGGACCTATGAACACTGAAGCTTTCTTT
abundance: -
d_gene: TRBD1
v_gene: TRBV28
j_gene: TRBJ1-1

CDR3aa: CASSSDRGNTEAFF
CDR3nt: TGTGCCAGTAGTAGTGACAGGGGGAACACTGAAGCTTTCTTT
abundance: -
d_gene: TRBD1
v_gene: TRBV19
j_gene: TRBJ1-1

CDR3aa: CASSFYQSAEAFF
CDR3nt: TGCGCCAGCAGCTTTTATCAATCCGCGGAAGCTTTCTTT
abundance: -
d_gene: -
v_gene: TRBV5-1
j_gene: TRBJ1-1

CDR3aa: CASRPGDRGRTEAFF
CDR3nt: TGTGCCAGCAGACCCGGGGACAGGGGAAGAACTGAAGCTTTCTTT
abundance: -
d_gene: TRBD1
v_gene: TRBV27
j_gene: TRBJ1-1

CDR3aa: CASSLAVGWGNGQPQHF
CDR3nt: TGTGCCAGCAGCTTAGCTGTAGGCTGGGGCAATGGTCAGCCCCAGCATTTT
abundance: -
d_gene: -
v_gene: TRBV7-8
j_gene: TRBJ1-5

CDR3aa: CASSLNRALNTEAFF
CDR3nt: TGTGCCAGCAGTTTAAACAGGGCCCTGAACACTGAAGCTTTCTTT
abundance: -
d_gene: -
v_gene: TRBV27
j_gene: TRBJ1-1

CDR3aa: CASSHPGREQFF
CDR3nt: TGCGCCAGCAGCCACCCAGGCCGTGAGCAGTTCTTC
abundance: -
d_gene: -
v_gene: TRBV4-1
j_gene: TRBJ2-1

CDR3aa: CANQQGLNTEAFF
CDR3nt: TGTGCCAACCAACAGGGACTGAACACTGAAGCTTTCTTT
abundance: once
d_gene: -
v_gene: TRBV10-3
j_gene: TRBJ1-1

CDR3aa: CAWSGLAGVDTGELFF
CDR3nt: TGTGCCTGGAGTGGCCTAGCGGGGGTTGACACCGGGGAGCTGTTTTTT
abundance: -
d_gene: TRBD2
v_gene: TRBV30
j_gene: TRBJ2-2

CDR3aa: CSVTSGGGETQYF
CDR3nt: TGCAGCGTTACTAGCGGGGGGGGAGAGACCCAGTACTTC
abundance: -
d_gene: TRBD2
v_gene: TRBV29-1
j_gene: TRBJ2-5

CDR3aa: CASSSGQAGTEAFF
CDR3nt: TGCGCCAGCAGCTCAGGACAGGCGGGGACTGAAGCTTTCTTT
abundance: -
d_gene: TRBD1
v_gene: TRBV5-1
j_gene: TRBJ1-1

CDR3aa: CASSHQPGQGSYEQYF
CDR3nt: TGCGCCAGCAGCCACCAGCCTGGACAGGGGTCCTACGAGCAGTACTTC
abundance: -
d_gene: TRBD1
v_gene: TRBV4-1
j_gene: TRBJ2-7

CDR3aa: CASSLVPDSGNTIYF
CDR3nt: TGCGCCAGCAGCTTGGTTCCAGACTCTGGAAACACCATATATTTT
abundance: -
d_gene: -
v_gene: TRBV5-1
j_gene: TRBJ1-3

CDR3aa: CASSFLDSQETQYF
CDR3nt: TGCGCCAGCAGCTTCTTGGACAGCCAAGAGACCCAGTACTTC
abundance: -
d_gene: -
v_gene: TRBV5-1
j_gene: TRBJ2-5

CDR3aa: CASSLGGDTQYF
CDR3nt: TGTGCCAGCAGCTTGGGAGGGGATACGCAGTATTTT
abundance: -
d_gene: -
v_gene: TRBV5-5
j_gene: TRBJ2-3